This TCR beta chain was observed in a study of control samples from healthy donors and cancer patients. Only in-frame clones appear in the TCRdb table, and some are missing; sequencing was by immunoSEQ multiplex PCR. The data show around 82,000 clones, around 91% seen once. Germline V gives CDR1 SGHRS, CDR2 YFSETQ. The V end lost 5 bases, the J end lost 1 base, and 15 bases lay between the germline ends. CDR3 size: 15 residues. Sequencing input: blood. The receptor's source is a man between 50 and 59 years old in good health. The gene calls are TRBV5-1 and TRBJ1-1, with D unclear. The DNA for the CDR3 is TGCGCCAGCAGTTTAGATGGGTGGAAGAACACTGAAGCTTTCTTT. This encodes CASSLDGWKNTEAFF.